This T cell receptor (beta chain) was captured by sequencing in a study of cytomegalovirus exposure and HLA in healthy donors. Findings of the study overall: Fewer N-insertions than the roughly 700-donor mean were reportedly shown by an Asian-associated ancestry cluster in a later analysis. Through in vitro validation, three CMV-associated chains were shown to be specific for CMV antigens. A later analysis linked a missense DCLRE1C variant to TCR beta V- and J-gene trimming.

Note on this clone: The antigen is unknown.

In the PCR, 60 Vbeta and 13 Jbeta primers were used. The assay was immunoSEQ multiplex PCR, and TCRdb's table has in-frame clones only and misses some. The sample has 110,000 or so clones; roughly three quarters are singletons. The germline V gene has CDR1 SGHAT and CDR2 FQNNGV. The CDR3 spans 15 residues. Trimming removed 5 bases at V and 2 bases at J, with 16 bases between. The rearrangement uses TRBV11-2 and TRBJ2-7; unclear D gene. Source material: PBMCs. The TCR originated in a woman aged 35 to 49 in good health and CMV-seropositive. CDR3 amino acids: CASSPLFSRPYEQYF. The DNA for the CDR3 is TGTGCCAGCAGCCCTCTTTTCTCCAGGCCCTACGAGCAGTACTTC.